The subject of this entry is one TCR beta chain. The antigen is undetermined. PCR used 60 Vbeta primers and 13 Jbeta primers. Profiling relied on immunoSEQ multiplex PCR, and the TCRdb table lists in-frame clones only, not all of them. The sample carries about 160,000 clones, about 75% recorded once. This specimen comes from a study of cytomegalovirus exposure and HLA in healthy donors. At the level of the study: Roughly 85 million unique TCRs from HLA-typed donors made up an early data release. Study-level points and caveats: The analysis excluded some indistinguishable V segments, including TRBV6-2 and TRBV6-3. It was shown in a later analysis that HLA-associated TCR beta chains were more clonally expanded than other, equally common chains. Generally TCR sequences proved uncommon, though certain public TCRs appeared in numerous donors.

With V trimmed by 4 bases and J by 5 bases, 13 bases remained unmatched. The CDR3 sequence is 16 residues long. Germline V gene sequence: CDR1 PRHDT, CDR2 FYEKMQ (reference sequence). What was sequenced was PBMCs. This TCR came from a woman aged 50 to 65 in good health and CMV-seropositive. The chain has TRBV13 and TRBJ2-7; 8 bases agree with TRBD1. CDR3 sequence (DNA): TGTGCCAGCAGCTCATACTGGGGACAGGAATCGGACGAGCAGTACTTC. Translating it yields CASSSYWGQESDEQYF.